This T cell receptor beta chain was found in a study of radiation and T cells in renal cell carcinoma. Study at large: Nephrectomy followed 15 Gy stereotactic body radiation by 4 weeks.

The time point here: baseline pretreatment blood. Treatment in this sample: 15 Gy SBRT to primary tumor, nephrectomy 4 weeks later. Clear cell pathology was present in this patient's renal cell carcinoma. The V gene's germline CDR1 is MNHNY and CDR2 SVGAGI (reference sequence). The CDR3 is 15 residues long. Trimming removed 2 bases at V and 1 base at J, with 11 bases between. Measured with immunoSEQ multiplex PCR; TCRdb has only the in-frame clones, and not every one. The sample includes about 59,000 clones, 60% to 85% of them seen just once. V is TRBV6-6 and J is TRBJ1-1; TRBD1 is a possible D gene (6 bases). The sample was blood, taken from a patient whose treatment included radiotherapy and nephrectomy. This clonotype originated in a man between 60 and 75 years old with renal cell carcinoma. CDR3 in DNA: TGTGCCAGCAGTTACGGGGGGCCGAGGAACACTGAAGCTTTCTTT. Translating it yields CASSYGGPRNTEAFF.